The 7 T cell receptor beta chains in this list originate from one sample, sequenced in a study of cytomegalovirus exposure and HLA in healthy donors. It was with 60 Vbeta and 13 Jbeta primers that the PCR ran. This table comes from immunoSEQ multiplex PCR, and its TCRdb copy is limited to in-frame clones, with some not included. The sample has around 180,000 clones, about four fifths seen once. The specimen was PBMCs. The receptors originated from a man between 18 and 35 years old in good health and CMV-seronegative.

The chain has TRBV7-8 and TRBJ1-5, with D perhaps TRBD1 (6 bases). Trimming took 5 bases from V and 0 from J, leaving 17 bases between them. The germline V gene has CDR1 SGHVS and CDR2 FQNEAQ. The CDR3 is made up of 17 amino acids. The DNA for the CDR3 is TGTGCCAGCAGCCAAAGAGGGGGATCCAATAGCAATCAGCCCCAGCATTTT. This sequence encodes CASSQRGGSNSNQPQHF.

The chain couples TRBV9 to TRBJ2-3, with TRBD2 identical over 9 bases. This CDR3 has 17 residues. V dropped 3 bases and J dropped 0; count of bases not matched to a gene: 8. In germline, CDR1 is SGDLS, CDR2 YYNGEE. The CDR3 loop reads CASSAQKSGGSTDTQYF. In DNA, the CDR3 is TGTGCCAGCAGCGCCCAAAAGAGCGGGGGGAGCACAGATACGCAGTATTTT.

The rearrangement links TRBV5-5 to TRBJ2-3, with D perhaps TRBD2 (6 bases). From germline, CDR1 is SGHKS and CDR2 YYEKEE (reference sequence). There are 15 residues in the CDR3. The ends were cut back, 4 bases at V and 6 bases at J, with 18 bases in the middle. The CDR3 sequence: CASSPQIGTSDTQYF. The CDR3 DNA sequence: TGTGCCAGCAGCCCACAAATTGGGACTTCGGATACGCAGTATTTT.

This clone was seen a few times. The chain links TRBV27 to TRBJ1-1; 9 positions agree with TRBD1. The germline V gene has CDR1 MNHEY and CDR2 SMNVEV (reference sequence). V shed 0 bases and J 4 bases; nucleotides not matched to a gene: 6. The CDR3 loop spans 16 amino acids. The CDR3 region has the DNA TGTGCCAGCAGTTTATCCTACAGGGGGCTGGGCACTGAAGCTTTCTTT. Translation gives CASSLSYRGLGTEAFF.

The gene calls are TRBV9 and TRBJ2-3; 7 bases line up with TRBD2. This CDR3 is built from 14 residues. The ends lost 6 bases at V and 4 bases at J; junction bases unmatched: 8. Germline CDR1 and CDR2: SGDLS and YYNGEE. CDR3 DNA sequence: TGTGCCAGCAACGAAGCGGGGATGTCAGATACGCAGTATTTT. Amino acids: CASNEAGMSDTQYF.

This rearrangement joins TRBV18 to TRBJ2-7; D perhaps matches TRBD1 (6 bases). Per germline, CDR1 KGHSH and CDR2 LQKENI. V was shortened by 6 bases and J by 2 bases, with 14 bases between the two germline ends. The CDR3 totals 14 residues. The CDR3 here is CASSLGGHTYEQYF. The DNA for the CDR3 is TGTGCCAGCTCCCTAGGGGGACATACCTACGAGCAGTACTTC.

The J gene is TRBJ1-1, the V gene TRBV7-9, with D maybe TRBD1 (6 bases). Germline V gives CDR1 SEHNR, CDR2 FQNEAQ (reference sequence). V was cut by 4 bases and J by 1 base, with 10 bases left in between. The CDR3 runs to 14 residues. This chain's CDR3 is CASSSPTGNTEAFF. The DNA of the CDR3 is TGTGCCAGCAGCTCCCCGACAGGGAACACTGAAGCTTTCTTT.